Below are 12 T cell receptor beta chains sequenced from a single sample in a study of CD8 T cells in Susac syndrome. Reverse transcription used roughly 0.45 to 1 ug RNA and random hexamers. Each CDR3 protein gets one entry after TCRdb re-called the immunoSEQ multiplex PCR reads with MiXCR. The sample contains about 27,000 distinct CDR3 sequences, approximately 94% of which appear only once. The sequenced sample was CD8+ T cells from PBMCs. These TCRs come from a human donor in good health.

V usage is TRBV4-3 and J usage is TRBJ2-7, with a tentative D call TRBD2 (7 bases). CDR1 and CDR2 (germline): LGHNA, YSLEER. The CDR3 consists of 15 residues. Trimming left V 1 base short and J 5 bases short, with 15 bases between. The CDR3 region has the DNA TGCGCCAGCAGCCAAGCTGCGGGGGCCCACCACGAGCAGTACTTC. Translation gives CASSQAAGAHHEQYF.

This clonotype has just one count. The CDR3 sequence is CASSQDRRGGATDTQYF. CDR3 DNA sequence: TGCGCCAGCAGCCAAGATCGGCGCGGGGGGGCCACAGATACGCAGTATTTT. The chain employs TRBV4-3 and TRBJ2-3; 9 nucleotides align to TRBD2. Trimming at V came to 0 bases and at J to 2 bases, leaving 6 bases not matched to a gene. CDR1 LGHNA and CDR2 YSLEER come from the germline V gene. The CDR3 has 17 residues.

The rearrangement uses TRBV27 and TRBJ1-1; 9 bases map to TRBD1. Unmatched junction bases numbered 9, after V lost 8 bases and J lost 5 bases. The CDR3 is 14 residues long. CDR1 is MNHEY, CDR2 SMNVEV, per germline (reference sequence). The CDR3 region is CASSTGGRRTEAFF. The CDR3 DNA sequence: TGTGCCAGCTCAACAGGGGGCCGGCGGACTGAAGCTTTCTTT.

The rearrangement links TRBV28 to TRBJ1-5, with D maybe TRBD1 (5 bases). Germline V lookup: CDR1 MDHEN, CDR2 SYDVKM. V was pared by 7 bases and J by 5 bases, with 15 bases between. The CDR3 is made up of 14 amino acids. The CDR3 sequence: CASIWSGGYQPQHF. DNA for the CDR3: TGTGCCAGCATCTGGAGTGGGGGGTATCAGCCCCAGCATTTT.

This CDR3 reads CASSVTGRGSYEQYF. As DNA, the CDR3 is TGTGCCAGTAGTGTGACAGGACGGGGCTCCTACGAGCAGTACTTC. The chain joins TRBV19 to TRBJ2-7; a possible D gene is TRBD1 (6 bases). Germline V lookup: CDR1 LNHDA, CDR2 SQIVND (reference sequence). This CDR3 is 15 amino acids long. The germline V and J ends were trimmed by 5 bases and 0 bases, with 14 bases remaining between them.

The V gene is TRBV7-8, the J gene TRBJ2-2; TRBD1 is a possible D gene (6 bases). The CDR3 has 18 amino acids. Germline values: CDR1 SGHVS, CDR2 FQNEAQ. V was clipped by 5 bases and J by 0 bases, with 19 bases between them. The CDR3 nucleotides read TGTGCCAGCAGCCCCCAGCCGGGACAACAAGCGAACACCGGGGAGCTGTTTTTT. Translation: CASSPQPGQQANTGELFF.

The V and J genes are TRBV6-2 or TRBV6-3 and TRBJ2-2, with D maybe TRBD1 (6 bases). Trimming left V 5 bases short and J 10 bases short, with 14 bases between. The CDR3 is 13 amino acids. The germline gives CDR1 MNHEY, CDR2 SVGEGT. Here the CDR3 reads CASSLGWGQELFF. Written as DNA, the CDR3 is TGTGCCAGCAGTCTCGGTTGGGGACAGGAGCTGTTTTTT.

The J gene is TRBJ2-7, the V gene TRBV12-3 or TRBV12-4; D remains ambiguous. The CDR3 extends over 14 amino acids. The V gene lost 4 bases and the J gene lost 0 bases, with 10 bases spanning the gap. In nucleotides, the CDR3 is TGTGCCAGCAGTTCTTCAGTGACCTCCTACGAGCAGTACTTC. Translated, it gives CASSSSVTSYEQYF.

The chain couples TRBV2 to TRBJ2-3, with 9 bases matching TRBD2. CDR1 is SNHLY, CDR2 FYNNEI, per germline. The CDR3 has 18 residues. V was clipped by 6 bases and J by 3 bases; unmatched bases: 16. The CDR3 loop is CASRGRPERGERTDTQYF. CDR3 nucleotides: TGTGCCAGCAGGGGCCGTCCCGAGCGGGGGGAACGTACAGATACGCAGTATTTT.

For the CDR3, the DNA is TGCGCCAGCAGCCCCTCTCCTGGGGAGACCCAGTACTTC. Its protein product is CASSPSPGETQYF. The J gene is TRBJ2-5, the V gene TRBV4-3; D gene unclear. The CDR3 loop spans 13 amino acids. Deletions cut 4 bases from V and 5 bases from J, with 11 bases between. Looked up from germline, CDR1 is LGHNA and CDR2 is YSLEER.

J is TRBJ2-7 and V is TRBV6-2 or TRBV6-3; the D gene is possibly TRBD2 (5 bases). Germline CDR1 MNHEY, CDR2 SVGEGT. Trimming left V 10 bases short and J 2 bases short, with 21 bases between. The CDR3 has 15 residues. The CDR3 coding sequence is TGTGCCACCCACCCCGGGGTCTCGCTTACCTACGAGCAGTACTTC. Its protein is CATHPGVSLTYEQYF.

The chain uses TRBV2 and TRBJ2-5; D gene uncertain. V was cut by 5 bases and J by 5 bases, with 9 bases left in between. Germline CDR1 is SNHLY and CDR2 is FYNNEI. This CDR3 has 12 amino acids. The CDR3 region is CASSTVKETQYF. In DNA, the CDR3 is TGTGCCAGCAGTACCGTAAAGGAGACCCAGTACTTC.